Listed here are 26 T cell receptor beta chains from one sample, sequenced in a study of blood T cell repertoires in COVID-19. TCRdb's table, derived via immunoSEQ multiplex PCR, lists solely in-frame clones and lacks some. The sample contains about 150,000 clones, 80% to 85% of which appear only once. Input material: peripheral blood. Receptor source: an older woman with active or convalescent COVID-19.

CDR3 residues: CASRQVNQPQHF. DNA of the CDR3: TGTGCCAGTCGACAGGTAAATCAGCCCCAGCATTTT. The genes are TRBV18 and TRBJ1-5, with D tentatively TRBD1 (6 bases). V shed 9 bases and J shed 4 bases, with 10 bases lying between them. The CDR3 is 12 residues long. CDR1 and CDR2 (germline): KGHSH, LQKENI.

This clone was observed a single time. This chain uses TRBV19 with TRBJ2-5; 8 positions match TRBD1. With 7 bases clipped from V and 4 bases from J, the junction kept 2 bases outside the gene matches. The CDR3 runs 12 residues. Germline V gives CDR1 LNHDA, CDR2 SQIVND (reference sequence). The CDR3 region is CASTGGRETQYF. CDR3 nucleotide sequence: TGTGCCAGTACAGGGGGCAGAGAGACCCAGTACTTC.

The V call is TRBV7-2, the J call TRBJ2-3; 7 bases are shared with TRBD1. Germline V gene data show CDR1 as SGHTA and CDR2 as FQGNSA. V gave up 3 bases and J gave up 4 bases; unmatched junction bases: 10. The CDR3 is 16 amino acids. CDR3 in amino acids: CASSLAGTDIPDTQYF. The DNA of the CDR3 is TGTGCCAGCAGCTTGGCCGGGACAGATATCCCAGATACGCAGTATTTT.

The chain joins TRBV28 to TRBJ2-1; 14 nucleotides align to TRBD2. CDR3 length: 15 amino acids. CDR1 and CDR2 from the germline V gene are MDHEN and SYDVKM. V was clipped by 11 bases and J by 7 bases; unmatched bases: 10. Here the CDR3 DNA reads TGTGCCTGCGGGACTAGCGGGAGAGGAGGTAATGAGCAGTTCTTC. It codes for CACGTSGRGGNEQFF.

The V gene is TRBV9, the J gene TRBJ1-6; 11 bases line up with TRBD1. Germline V gene data show CDR1 as SGDLS and CDR2 as YYNGEE. The CDR3 is made up of 16 amino acids. The ends lost 4 bases at V and 9 bases at J; junction bases unmatched: 9. DNA for the CDR3: TGTGCCAGCAGCATAACTACCGGGACAGGGGGTTCACCCCTCCACTTT. It specifies CASSITTGTGGSPLHF.

This clone was detected a few times. CDR3 coding DNA: TGTGCCAGTAGTATCAAAGGGACAGGGATGACCGGGGAGCTGTTTTTT. This translates into CASSIKGTGMTGELFF. The chain combines TRBV19 with TRBJ2-2, with 9 bases matching TRBD1. Germline lookup yields CDR1 LNHDA and CDR2 SQIVND (reference sequence). Trimming at V came to 3 bases and at J to 5 bases, leaving 7 bases not matched to a gene. The CDR3 contains 16 residues. The whole variable domain, remainder taken from reference TRBV19 and TRBJ2-2, is DGGITQSPKYLFRKEGQNVTLSCEQNLNHDAMYWYRQDPGQGLRLIYYSQIVNDFQKGDIAEGYSVSREKKESFPLTVTSAQKNPTAFYLCASSIKGTGMTGELFFGEGSRLTVL.

The chain links TRBV3-1 (or the pseudogene TRBV3-2) to TRBJ1-6; D may be TRBD1 (5 bases). The CDR3 consists of 17 residues. Trimming cost V 0 bases and J 4 bases, with 13 bases left between them. CDR1 is LGHDT, CDR2 YNNKEL, per germline (reference sequence). CDR3 residues: CASSQEARANYNSPLHF. CDR3 DNA sequence: TGTGCCAGCAGCCAAGAAGCCAGGGCCAATTATAATTCACCCCTCCACTTT.

This sequence joins TRBV6-1 and TRBJ2-7, with no clear D. Germline V gene lookup returns CDR1 MNHNS and CDR2 SASEGT. CDR3 length equals 11 residues. Trimming shortened V by 5 bases and J by 2 bases, and 4 bases separated the two germline ends. The CDR3 is CASSSTYEQYF. In nucleotides, the CDR3 is TGTGCCAGCAGTTCAACCTACGAGCAGTACTTC.

This clone was picked up a small number of times. V usage is TRBV6-5 and J usage is TRBJ1-2; 8 nucleotides line up with TRBD1. This CDR3 is built from 14 residues. J was trimmed by 4 bases and V by 6 bases; bases with no gene match: 7. The germline V gene encodes CDR1 MNHEY and CDR2 SVGAGI. The CDR3 bases are TGTGCCAGCAGACCAGGGGGCGCGGGCTATGGCTACACCTTC. Protein product: CASRPGGAGYGYTF.

V is TRBV5-4 and J is TRBJ1-1; a possible D gene is TRBD1 (5 bases). The CDR3 sequence is 14 residues long. Germline V CDR1 and CDR2: SGHNT, YYREEE (reference sequence). Trimming took off 1 base at V and 3 bases at J, with 10 bases between the two ends. CDR3: CASSLRGGYTEAFF. The CDR3 DNA reads as TGTGCCAGCAGCTTGAGGGGAGGGTACACTGAAGCTTTCTTT.

This sequence joins TRBV27 and TRBJ1-4, with 9 positions matching TRBD1. The germline V gene has CDR1 MNHEY and CDR2 SMNVEV (reference sequence). This CDR3 region has 17 residues. With 6 bases clipped from V and 5 bases from J, the junction kept 13 bases outside the gene matches. The CDR3 loop reads CASSPGQGFPSNEKLFF. The DNA of the CDR3 is TGTGCCAGCAGCCCTGGACAGGGGTTCCCTTCCAATGAAAAACTGTTTTTT.

This sequence joins TRBV27 and TRBJ2-7; the match to TRBD2 covers 7 bases. Losses at the gene ends were 5 bases for V and 2 bases for J; bases not matched to a gene: 9. Looked up from germline, CDR1 is MNHEY and CDR2 is SMNVEV (reference sequence). The CDR3 length is 15 residues. In nucleotides, the CDR3 is TGTGCCAGCAGTAGGGCTAGCGGAGCTCCCTACGAGCAGTACTTC. Its protein is CASSRASGAPYEQYF.

This clone was recorded only once. J is TRBJ1-1 and V is TRBV5-1, with 7 positions matching TRBD1. Germline CDR1 is SGHRS and CDR2 is YFSETQ. The CDR3 extends over 11 amino acids. V shed 0 bases and J 10 bases; nucleotides not matched to a gene: 0. In nucleotides, the CDR3 is TGCGCCAGCAGCTTGGAGGGGGCAGCTTTCTTT. This gives the protein CASSLEGAAFF.

This rearrangement joins TRBV7-2 to TRBJ2-6; D remains unclear. The V gene's germline CDR1 is SGHTA and CDR2 FQGNSA. V lost 5 bases, J lost 1 base, and 9 bases lay in between. The length of the CDR3 is 15 residues. In nucleotides, the CDR3 is TGTGCCAGCAGCCCAGAGGCTTCTGGGGCCAACGTCCTGACTTTC. Protein: CASSPEASGANVLTF.

The chain carries TRBV7-8 and TRBJ1-2; a possible D gene is TRBD1 (5 bases). V was pared by 5 bases and J by 6 bases, with 13 bases between. The CDR3 consists of 13 residues. CDR1 is SGHVS, CDR2 FQNEAQ, per germline. CDR3 region: CASSRSGENGYTF. CDR3 coding DNA: TGTGCCAGCAGCCGCTCGGGGGAGAATGGCTACACCTTC.

This clone occurred once. The chain has TRBV6-6 and TRBJ1-1; weak D call: TRBD1 (5 bases). Germline V lookup: CDR1 MNHNY, CDR2 SVGAGI (reference sequence). The CDR3 consists of 14 residues. V lost 6 bases to trimming and J lost 5 bases, with 16 bases between them. CDR3 loop: CASSWGVERTEAFF. DNA of the CDR3: TGTGCCAGCAGCTGGGGGGTGGAGAGGACTGAAGCTTTCTTT.

The chain uses TRBV19 and TRBJ1-4; D might be TRBD1 (5 bases). The length of the CDR3 is 15 residues. The ends were cut back, 5 bases at V and 8 bases at J, with 18 bases in the middle. From germline, CDR1 is LNHDA and CDR2 SQIVND (reference sequence). Written as DNA, the CDR3 is TGTGCCAGTAGTTCGACCGGGACTGGCCGGGAAAAACTGTTTTTT. This gives the protein CASSSTGTGREKLFF.

The rearrangement uses TRBV29-1 and TRBJ1-2, with 10 bases identical to TRBD1. CDR3 size: 14 residues. V was clipped by 6 bases and J by 3 bases; unmatched bases: 7. Germline CDR1 is SQVTM and CDR2 is ANQGSEA. CDR3 region: CSVDWDRGDYGYTF. The CDR3, as DNA: TGCAGCGTCGACTGGGACAGGGGAGACTATGGCTACACCTTC.

The chain employs TRBV11-2 and TRBJ2-1, with 12 bases lining up with TRBD1. The V gene's germline CDR1 is SGHAT and CDR2 FQNNGV. There are 16 residues in the CDR3. V lost 5 bases, J lost 6 bases, and 8 bases stayed unmatched. As DNA, the CDR3 is TGTGCCAGCAGCGAATACGGGACAGGGGGCATCAATGAGCAGTTCTTC. Amino acid sequence: CASSEYGTGGINEQFF. Using reference TRBV11-2 and TRBJ2-1 for the parts outside the CDR3, the full variable domain is EAGVAQSPRYKIIEKRQSVAFWCNPISGHATLYWYQQILGQGPKLLIQFQNNGVVDDSQLPKDRFSAERLKGVDSTLKIQPAKLEDSAVYLCASSEYGTGGINEQFFGPGTRLTVL.

Many counts were recorded for this clone. This chain joins TRBV5-6 and TRBJ1-5, with a possible D match to TRBD1 (6 bases). Trimming took 0 bases from V and 1 from J, leaving 14 bases between them. From germline, CDR1 is SGHDT and CDR2 YYEEEE. The CDR3 length is 17 residues. The CDR3 nucleotides are TGTGCCAGCAGCTTGGGATTCAGGGGTATAAGCAATCAGCCCCAGCATTTT. It encodes CASSLGFRGISNQPQHF.

The J gene is TRBJ1-2, the V gene TRBV18, with 9 bases fitting TRBD1. The CDR3 consists of 16 residues. V trimming: 4 bases; J trimming: 4 bases; junction bases outside the gene matches: 10. Germline V gene lookup returns CDR1 KGHSH and CDR2 LQKENI. The DNA of the CDR3 is TGTGCCAGCTCACTGGCGGAACAGGGGGCCCGCTATGGCTACACCTTC. Protein sequence: CASSLAEQGARYGYTF.

The chain combines TRBV29-1 with TRBJ1-5; no clear D. The CDR3 has 11 residues. V was clipped by 1 base and J by 11 bases, with 9 bases between them. Germline lookup yields CDR1 SQVTM and CDR2 ANQGSEA. As DNA, the CDR3 is TGCAGCGTTGAAGTTGAGGGAGCCCAGCATTTT. This codes for CSVEVEGAQHF.

This rearrangement joins TRBV28 to TRBJ1-4, with 10 bases lining up with TRBD1. After removal of 8 bases from V and 8 bases from J, the junction contained 5 bases not matched to a gene. The CDR3 sequence is 13 residues long. Germline loops: CDR1 MDHEN, CDR2 SYDVKM. The CDR3, as DNA: TGTGCCAGCGGGACAGGGGTTAGGGAAAAACTGTTTTTT. Encoded protein: CASGTGVREKLFF.

CDR3 in amino acids: CASSLKSGGWNEQFF. Here the CDR3 DNA reads TGTGCCAGCAGTTTAAAAAGCGGGGGGTGGAATGAGCAGTTCTTC. This sequence joins TRBV27 and TRBJ2-1; 9 bases agree with TRBD2. The germline V gene encodes CDR1 MNHEY and CDR2 SMNVEV (reference sequence). The CDR3 loop spans 15 amino acids. Trimming at V came to 2 bases and at J to 7 bases, leaving 6 bases not matched to a gene.

J is TRBJ1-6 and V is TRBV5-1, with a weak D call TRBD1 (6 bases). CDR3 size: 14 residues. With 0 bases removed from V and 8 bases from J, the gap between germline ends came to 9 bases. In germline, CDR1 is SGHRS, CDR2 YFSETQ. The CDR3 DNA reads as TGCGCCAGCAGCTTGGGACAGGACCATTCACCCCTCCACTTT. Protein: CASSLGQDHSPLHF.

The chain has TRBV28 and TRBJ1-5; TRBD1 might be the D (6 bases). Germline CDR1 MDHEN, CDR2 SYDVKM. This CDR3 comprises 15 residues. V lost 10 bases to trimming and J lost 4 bases, with 20 bases between them. The CDR3 region has the DNA TGTGCCACCCTGTCCCCAGGGGCGCGGAATCAGCCCCAGCATTTT. It yields the protein CATLSPGARNQPQHF.